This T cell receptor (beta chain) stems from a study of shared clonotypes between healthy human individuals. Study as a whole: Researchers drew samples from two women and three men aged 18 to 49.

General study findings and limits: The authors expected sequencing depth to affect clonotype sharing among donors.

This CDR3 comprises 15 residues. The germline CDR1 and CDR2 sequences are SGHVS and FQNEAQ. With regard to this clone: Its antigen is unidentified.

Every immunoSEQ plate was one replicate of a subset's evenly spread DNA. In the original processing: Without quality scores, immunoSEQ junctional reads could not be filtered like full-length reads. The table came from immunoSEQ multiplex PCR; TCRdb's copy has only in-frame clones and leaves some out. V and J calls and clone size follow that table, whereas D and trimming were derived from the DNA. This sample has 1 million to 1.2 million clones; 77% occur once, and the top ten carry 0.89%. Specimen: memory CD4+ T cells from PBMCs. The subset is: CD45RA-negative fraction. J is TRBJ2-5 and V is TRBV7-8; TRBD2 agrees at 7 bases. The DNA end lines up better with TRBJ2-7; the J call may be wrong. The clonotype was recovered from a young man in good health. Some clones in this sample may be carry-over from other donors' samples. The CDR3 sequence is CASSSHGSSGGEQYF. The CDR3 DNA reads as TGTGCCAGCAGCTCCCATGGTTCGTCGGGAGGCGAGCAGTACTTC.